The source of this TCR beta chain is a study of shared T cell receptors in the human thymus. V lost 0 bases, J lost 2 bases, and 9 bases stayed unmatched. The germline CDR1 and CDR2 sequences are MDHEN and SYDVKM. The CDR3 runs to 18 residues. Profiled with immunoSEQ multiplex PCR; TCRdb holds only in-frame clones, not every one. The table has about 380,000 clones, 85% to 95% seen once. The TCR sequence derives from a human donor. The chain recombines TRBV28 with TRBJ2-1, with 8 bases fitting TRBD1. Sequences were obtained from thymocytes. As DNA, the CDR3 is TGTGCCAGCAGTTTATGCTTTGACGACAGGGGACCCTACAATGAGCAGTTCTTC. Translated: CASSLCFDDRGPYNEQFF.